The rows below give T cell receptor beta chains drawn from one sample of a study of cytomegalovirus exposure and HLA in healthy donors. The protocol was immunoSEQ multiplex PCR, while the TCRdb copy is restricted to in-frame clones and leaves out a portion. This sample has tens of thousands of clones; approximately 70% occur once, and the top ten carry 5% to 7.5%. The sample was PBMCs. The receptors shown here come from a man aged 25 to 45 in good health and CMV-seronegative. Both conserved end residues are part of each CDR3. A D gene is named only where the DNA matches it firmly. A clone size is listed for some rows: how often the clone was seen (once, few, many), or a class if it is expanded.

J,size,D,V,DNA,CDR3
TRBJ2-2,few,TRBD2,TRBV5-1,TGCGCCAGCAGGACCGGGACTAGCGGTACCGGGGAGCTGTTTTTT,CASRTGTSGTGELFF
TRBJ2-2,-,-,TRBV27,TGTGCCAGCAGTTTTGGGTGGAGCGGAGCGATATCCGGGGAGCTGTTTTTT,CASSFGWSGAISGELFF
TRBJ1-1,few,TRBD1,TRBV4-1,TGCGCCAGCAGCCAAGATCGCCTAGAGACAGGGTCTCGCTACGTTTTCTTT,CASSQDRLETGSRYVFF
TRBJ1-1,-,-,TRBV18,TGTGCCAGCTTCCGGGGACTTCAGGATGAAGCTTTCTTT,CASFRGLQDEAFF
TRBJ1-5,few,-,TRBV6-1,TGTGCCAGCAGAGACGGGAATCGGGGGGCCCAGCATTTT,CASRDGNRGAQHF
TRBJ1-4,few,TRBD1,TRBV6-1,TGTGCCAGCAGTGAAGGAGGGGGCGGTGAAAAACTGTTTTTT,CASSEGGGGEKLFF
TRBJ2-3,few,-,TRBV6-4,TGTGCCAGCAGCCTTAGCGGACTCCCAACAGATACGCAGTATTTT,CASSLSGLPTDTQYF
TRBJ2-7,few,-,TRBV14,TGTGCCAGCAGCCCTATCAATTGGACAGCAGACTACGAGCAGTACTTC,CASSPINWTADYEQYF
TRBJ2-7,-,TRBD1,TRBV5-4,TGTGCCAGCAGCAGGGGGGACAGGGGCGGCTACGAGCAGTACTTC,CASSRGDRGGYEQYF
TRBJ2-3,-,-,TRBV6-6,TGTGCCAGCAGTGCGACAGAATCAGATACGCAGTATTTT,CASSATESDTQYF
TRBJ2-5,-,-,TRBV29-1,TGCAGCGTTATAAGGGGTGCGGAGACCCAGTACTTC,CSVIRGAETQYF
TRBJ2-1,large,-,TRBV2,TGTGCCAGCAGTGACCGTAAAAAGCGTAGCTCCTACAATGAGCAGTTCTTC,CASSDRKKRSSYNEQFF
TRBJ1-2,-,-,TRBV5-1,TGCGCCAGCAGCTTGGTAGGGGCGGATATGGGCTACACCTTC,CASSLVGADMGYTF
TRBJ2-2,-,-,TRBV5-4,TGTGCCAGCAGCTTTTTTATCGGCCGGACTACCCCCGGGGAGCTGTTTTTT,CASSFFIGRTTPGELFF
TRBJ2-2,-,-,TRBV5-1,TGCGCCAGCAGCTTTGGGCCCGGGGAGCTGTTTTTT,CASSFGPGELFF
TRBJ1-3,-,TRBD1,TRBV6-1,TGTGCCAGCAGCCAGAAGACAGGGCAGTCAAACACCATATATTTT,CASSQKTGQSNTIYF
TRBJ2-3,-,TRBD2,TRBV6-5,TGTGCCAGCAGAACCGGACTAGCGGGCACAGATACGCAGTATTTT,CASRTGLAGTDTQYF
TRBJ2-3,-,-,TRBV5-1,TGCGCCAGCAGCTTGGACTCACAGGGTTTGGGGGTAGATACGCAGTATTTT,CASSLDSQGLGVDTQYF
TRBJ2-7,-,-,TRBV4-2,TGTGCCAGCAGCCAAGCTGTGGGCTCAAGCTCCTACGAGCAGTACTTC,CASSQAVGSSSYEQYF
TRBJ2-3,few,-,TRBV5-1,TGCGCCAGCAGCTTGGGTAGCGGAAAGTCTAGCACAGATACGCAGTATTTT,CASSLGSGKSSTDTQYF
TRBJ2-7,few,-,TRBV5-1,TGCGCCAGCAGCCCGGGAGACTACGAGCAGTACTTC,CASSPGDYEQYF